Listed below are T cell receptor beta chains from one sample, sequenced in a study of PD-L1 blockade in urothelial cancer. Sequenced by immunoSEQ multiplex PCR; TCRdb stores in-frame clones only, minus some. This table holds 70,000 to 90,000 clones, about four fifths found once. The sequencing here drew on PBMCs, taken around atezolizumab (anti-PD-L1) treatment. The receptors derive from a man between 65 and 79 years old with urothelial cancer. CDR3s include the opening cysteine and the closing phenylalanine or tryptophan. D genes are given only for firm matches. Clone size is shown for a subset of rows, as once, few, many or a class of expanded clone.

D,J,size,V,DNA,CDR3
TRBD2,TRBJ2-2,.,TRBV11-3,TGTGCCAGCAGCTGGGGTTCCGGGACTATTCTTACCGGGGAGCTGTTTTTT,CASSWGSGTILTGELFF
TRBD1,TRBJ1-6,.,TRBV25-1,TGTGCCAGCAGGGGACAGGCTGATAATTCACCCCTCCACTTT,CASRGQADNSPLHF
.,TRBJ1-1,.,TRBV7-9,TGTGCCAGCAGAACCGGAGCAGAAAACACTGAAGCTTTCTTT,CASRTGAENTEAFF
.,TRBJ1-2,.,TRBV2,TGTGCCAGCAGTGAGACCTCAGACACTAACTATGGCTACACCTTC,CASSETSDTNYGYTF
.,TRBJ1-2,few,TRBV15,TGTGCCACCAGCCCCCGGACAGACTTTAACTATGGCTACACCTTC,CATSPRTDFNYGYTF
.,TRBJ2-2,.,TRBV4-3,TGCGCCAGCAGCCTTTCGACATCTTACACCGGGGAGCTGTTTTTT,CASSLSTSYTGELFF
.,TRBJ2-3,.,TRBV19,TGTGCCAGTAGTGATACAGGGTCTCGGGCAGATACGCAGTATTTT,CASSDTGSRADTQYF
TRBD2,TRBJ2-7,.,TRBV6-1,TGTGCCAGCAGTCTAGCGGAGGGATACGAGCAGTACTTC,CASSLAEGYEQYF
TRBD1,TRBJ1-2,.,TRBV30,TGTGCCTGGAGTGGGGACAGGAAATTCCATGGCTACACCTTC,CAWSGDRKFHGYTF
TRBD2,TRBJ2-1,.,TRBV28,TGTGCCAGCAGGAACTCCCCCGGGACTAGCGGGAGGGAAAATGAGCAGTTCTTC,CASRNSPGTSGRENEQFF
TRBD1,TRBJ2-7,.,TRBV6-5,TGTGCCAGCAGTCACCGGGACAGGGTGGGCGAGCAGTACTTC,CASSHRDRVGEQYF
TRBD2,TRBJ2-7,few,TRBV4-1,TGCGCCAGCAGCCAAGTAACTAGCGGGATATACGAGCAGTACTTC,CASSQVTSGIYEQYF
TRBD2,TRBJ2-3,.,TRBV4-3,TGCGCCAGCAGCCAAGATCTGGTTGTGCGGGAGGGCCGACTCAATACGCAGTATTTT,CASSQDLVVREGRLNTQYF
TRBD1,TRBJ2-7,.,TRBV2,TGTGCCAGCAGTGGGGACAGGGGTTACGAGCAGTACTTC,CASSGDRGYEQYF
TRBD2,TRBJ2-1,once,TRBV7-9,TGTGCCAGCAGCTTAATCGCGGGAGCCTACAATGAGCAGTTCTTC,CASSLIAGAYNEQFF
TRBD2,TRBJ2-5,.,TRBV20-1,TGCAGTGCCGGGGGGAGGGAGACCCAGTACTTC,CSAGGRETQYF
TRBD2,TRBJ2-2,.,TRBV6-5,TGTGCCAGCAGTTACCGGGAGGCCGGGGAGCTGTTTTTT,CASSYREAGELFF
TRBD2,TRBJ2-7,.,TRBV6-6,TGTGCCAGCACCCGGGTGGGGGGGGAGCAGTACTTC,CASTRVGGEQYF
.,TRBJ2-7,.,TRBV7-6,TGTGCCAGCAGCCCCCGGGACTCCTACTCCTACGAGCAGTACTTC,CASSPRDSYSYEQYF
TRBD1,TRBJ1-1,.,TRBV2,TGTGCCAGCAGCGATGGGACAGGGGCTGAAGCTTTCTTT,CASSDGTGAEAFF
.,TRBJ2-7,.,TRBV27,TGTGCCAGCAGTTTATCGAGCGGGTACGAGCAGTACTTC,CASSLSSGYEQYF
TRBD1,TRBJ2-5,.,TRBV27,TGTGCCAGCAGTTTCGACAGGGACCAAGAGACCCAGTACTTC,CASSFDRDQETQYF
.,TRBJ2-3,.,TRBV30,TGTGCCTGGAGTGTACACCAGACAGATACGCAGTATTTT,CAWSVHQTDTQYF
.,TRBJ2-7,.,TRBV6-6,TGTGCCAGCAGCCCCTCGAAAGGGGGAGTCTACGAGCAGTACTTC,CASSPSKGGVYEQYF
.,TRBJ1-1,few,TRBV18,TGTGCCAGCTCAGCAGGGCAGAACACTGAAGCTTTCTTT,CASSAGQNTEAFF
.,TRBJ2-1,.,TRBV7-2,TGTGCCAGCAGCCACTCCTACAATGAGCAGTTCTTC,CASSHSYNEQFF
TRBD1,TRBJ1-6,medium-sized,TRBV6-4,TGTGCCAGCAGTGACTCGACAGGGGGTAATTCACCCCTCCACTTT,CASSDSTGGNSPLHF
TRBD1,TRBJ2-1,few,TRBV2,TGTGCCAGCAACCCCGTGGACAGGGACTACAATGAGCAGTTCTTC,CASNPVDRDYNEQFF
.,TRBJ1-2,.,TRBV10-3,TGTGCCATCAGTGACGGCAGGGCCTATGGCTACACCTTC,CAISDGRAYGYTF
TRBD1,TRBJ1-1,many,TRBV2,TGTGCCAGCAGCCTGGGACAGGGGGCGCTTACTGAAGCTTTCTTT,CASSLGQGALTEAFF
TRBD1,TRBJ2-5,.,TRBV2,TGTGCCAGCAAAGCCGACAGGGGCCCCCTCCAAGAGACCCAGTACTTC,CASKADRGPLQETQYF
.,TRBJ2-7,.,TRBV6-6,TGTGCCAGCAGCCCCGGAGATAGGGAGCAGTACTTC,CASSPGDREQYF
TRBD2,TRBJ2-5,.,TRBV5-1,TGCGCCAGCAGTATAGCGGGGGGGGAGACCCAGTACTTC,CASSIAGGETQYF
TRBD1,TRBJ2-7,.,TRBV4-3,TGCGCCAGCAGCCCGGGACAGGCCTCCTACGAGCAGTACTTC,CASSPGQASYEQYF
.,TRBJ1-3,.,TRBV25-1,TGTGCCAGCAGTGATCTTCGGGGAGGCTCTGGAAACACCATATATTTT,CASSDLRGGSGNTIYF
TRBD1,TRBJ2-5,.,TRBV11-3,TGTGCCAGCAGCTTAGCGTCCGGGACAGGGGAAGAGACCCAGTACTTC,CASSLASGTGEETQYF
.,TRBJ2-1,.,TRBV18,TGTGCCAGCTCACCCCTTGACAGGACGAGGTACAATGAGCAGTTCTTC,CASSPLDRTRYNEQFF
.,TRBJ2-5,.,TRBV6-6,TGTGCCAGCAGTTACTCCAGGGGCTGGGGGAAAGAGACCCAGTACTTC,CASSYSRGWGKETQYF
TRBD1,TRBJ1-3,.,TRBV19,TGTGCCAGTAGTATAGTCTGGACAGGAAGCTCTGGAAACACCATATATTTT,CASSIVWTGSSGNTIYF
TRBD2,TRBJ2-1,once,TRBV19,TGTGCCAGTAGTTCCCCAACGGCGGGAGTGGGCAATGAGCAGTTCTTC,CASSSPTAGVGNEQFF
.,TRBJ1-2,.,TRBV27,TGTGCCAGCAGTTTTTCGGGGAACTATGGCTACACCTTC,CASSFSGNYGYTF
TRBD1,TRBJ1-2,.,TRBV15,TGTGCCACCAGCAGTAGAACCACAGGGGTAGGCTACACCTTC,CATSSRTTGVGYTF
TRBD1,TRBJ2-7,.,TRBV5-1,TGCGCCAGCAGCTCGGAAGGGACAGGGACCTACGAGCAGTACTTC,CASSSEGTGTYEQYF
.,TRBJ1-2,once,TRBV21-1,TGTGCCAGCAGCAAACACACCCCAAATGGCTACACCTTC,CASSKHTPNGYTF
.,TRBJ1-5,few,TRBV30,TGTGCCTGGAGTGGCGGTAGCAATCAGCCCCAGCATTTT,CAWSGGSNQPQHF
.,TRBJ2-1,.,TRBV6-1,TGTGCCAGCAGTGAGGGGTGGACTGGGAGCAATGAGCAGTTCTTC,CASSEGWTGSNEQFF
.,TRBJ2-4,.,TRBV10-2,TGCGCCAGCAGTGACCAGGGTCTAGCCAAAAACATTCAGTACTTC,CASSDQGLAKNIQYF
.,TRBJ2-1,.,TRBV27,TGTGCCAGCTGTAGGACTGTTCTTTGTGCCCATGAGCAGTTCTTC,CASCRTVLCAHEQFF
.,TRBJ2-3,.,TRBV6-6,TGTGCCAGCAGTTACTCGAAGCCCCCGGATACGCAGTATTTT,CASSYSKPPDTQYF
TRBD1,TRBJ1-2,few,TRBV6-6,TGTGCCAGCAGTTCCCCTGACAGGGGGAGCGGCTACACCTTC,CASSSPDRGSGYTF
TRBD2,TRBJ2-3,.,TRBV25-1,TGTGCCAGCAGTGGCCGGACTAGCGGGACAGATACGCAGTATTTT,CASSGRTSGTDTQYF
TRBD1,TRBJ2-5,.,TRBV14,TGTGCCAGCAGCCAAGACAGGGGGCGAGAGACCCAGTACTTC,CASSQDRGRETQYF
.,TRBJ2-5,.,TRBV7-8,TGTGCCAGCAGCTATGGGAGAGAAGAGACCCAGTACTTC,CASSYGREETQYF
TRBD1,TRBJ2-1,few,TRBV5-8,TGTGCCAGCAGACCGCAACCATACCGGGACAGGGGGCGCACAGTCAATGAGCAGTTCTTC,CASRPQPYRDRGRTVNEQFF
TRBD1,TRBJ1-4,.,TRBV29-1,TGCAGCGCGTGGGACAGGGCTACAACTAATGAAAAACTGTTTTTT,CSAWDRATTNEKLFF
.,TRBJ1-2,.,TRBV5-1,TGCGCCAGCAGCTTGGGCGGGGATTTGGATGGCTACACCTTC,CASSLGGDLDGYTF